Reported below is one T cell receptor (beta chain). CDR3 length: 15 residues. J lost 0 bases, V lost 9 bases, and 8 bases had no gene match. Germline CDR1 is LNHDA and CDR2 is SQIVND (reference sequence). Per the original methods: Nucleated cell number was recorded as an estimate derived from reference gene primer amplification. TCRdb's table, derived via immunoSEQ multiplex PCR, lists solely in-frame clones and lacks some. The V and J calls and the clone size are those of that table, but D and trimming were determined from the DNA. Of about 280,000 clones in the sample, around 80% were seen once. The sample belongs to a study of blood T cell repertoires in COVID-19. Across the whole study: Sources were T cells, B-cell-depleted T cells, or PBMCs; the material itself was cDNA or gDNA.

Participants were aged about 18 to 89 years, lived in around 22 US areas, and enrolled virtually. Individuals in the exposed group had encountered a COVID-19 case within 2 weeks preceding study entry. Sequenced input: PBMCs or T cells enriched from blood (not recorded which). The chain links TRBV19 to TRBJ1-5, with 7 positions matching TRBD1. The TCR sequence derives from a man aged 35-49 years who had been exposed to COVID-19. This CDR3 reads CASQGGTYSNQPQHF. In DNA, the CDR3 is TGTGCCAGCCAGGGGGGAACTTATAGCAATCAGCCCCAGCATTTT. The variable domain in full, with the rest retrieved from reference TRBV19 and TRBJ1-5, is DGGITQSPKYLFRKEGQNVTLSCEQNLNHDAMYWYRQDPGQGLRLIYYSQIVNDFQKGDIAEGYSVSREKKESFPLTVTSAQKNPTAFYLCASQGGTYSNQPQHFGDGTRLSIL.